This is a list of T cell receptor beta chains from one sample in a study of blood T cell repertoires in COVID-19. Some clones are missing from TCRdb's copy, which holds only in-frame ones; the method was immunoSEQ multiplex PCR. The top ten clones hold approximately 1.2% of a sample with under 300,000 clones, 91% of them seen once. Sequenced input: PBMCs or T cells enriched from blood (not recorded which). The receptors here all came from a human donor in a cohort exposed to, infected with or recovered from COVID-19 (not recorded which). The donor label of this sample is uncertain. Each CDR3 is given with its conserved first and last residue. Fields, in order: D gene, clone size, V gene, J gene, CDR3 protein, CDR3 DNA. The D gene is left open where the match is weak. Some rows have no size entry. The others give once, few or many, or a class for an expanded clone.

d_gene: TRBD1
abundance: -
v_gene: TRBV19
j_gene: TRBJ2-2
CDR3aa: CASSSRDRRTGELFF
CDR3nt: TGTGCCAGTAGTAGCCGGGACAGACGCACCGGGGAGCTGTTTTTT

d_gene: -
abundance: -
v_gene: TRBV5-1
j_gene: TRBJ1-5
CDR3aa: CASPPQPQHF
CDR3nt: TGCGCCAGTCCTCCCCAGCCCCAGCATTTT

d_gene: TRBD2
abundance: -
v_gene: TRBV19
j_gene: TRBJ2-1
CDR3aa: CAASGGYNEQFF
CDR3nt: TGTGCCGCGAGCGGGGGATACAATGAGCAGTTCTTC

d_gene: TRBD1
abundance: -
v_gene: TRBV19
j_gene: TRBJ1-1
CDR3aa: CASSGQGRTEAFF
CDR3nt: TGTGCCAGTAGTGGACAGGGGCGCACTGAAGCTTTCTTT

d_gene: TRBD2
abundance: -
v_gene: TRBV4-3
j_gene: TRBJ2-1
CDR3aa: CASSQEGGGAPDEQFF
CDR3nt: TGCGCCAGCAGCCAAGAGGGCGGGGGGGCCCCCGATGAGCAGTTCTTC

d_gene: -
abundance: -
v_gene: TRBV6-4
j_gene: TRBJ1-1
CDR3aa: CASSSEENTEAFF
CDR3nt: TGTGCCAGCAGTTCCGAGGAGAACACTGAAGCTTTCTTT

d_gene: TRBD1
abundance: -
v_gene: TRBV5-1
j_gene: TRBJ2-3
CDR3aa: CASSLGQGAGTDTQYF
CDR3nt: TGCGCCAGCAGCTTGGGACAGGGGGCCGGCACAGATACGCAGTATTTT

d_gene: -
abundance: -
v_gene: TRBV9
j_gene: TRBJ2-7
CDR3aa: CASSSGVGGEQYF
CDR3nt: TGTGCCAGCAGCAGTGGCGTGGGGGGCGAGCAGTACTTC

d_gene: TRBD1
abundance: once
v_gene: TRBV13
j_gene: TRBJ2-7
CDR3aa: CASSLRDRTGRDEQYF
CDR3nt: TGTGCCAGCAGCTTACGCGATAGGACAGGGAGAGACGAGCAGTACTTC

d_gene: -
abundance: -
v_gene: TRBV3-1/TRBV3-2
j_gene: TRBJ1-6
CDR3aa: CASTGSYNSPLHF
CDR3nt: TGTGCCAGCACCGGCTCCTATAATTCACCCCTCCACTTT

d_gene: -
abundance: -
v_gene: TRBV7-9
j_gene: TRBJ1-1
CDR3aa: CASSHQGNTEAFF
CDR3nt: TGTGCCAGCAGCCATCAGGGTAACACTGAAGCTTTCTTT

d_gene: -
abundance: -
v_gene: TRBV25-1
j_gene: TRBJ1-1
CDR3aa: CASSELDRSLSGTEAFF
CDR3nt: TGTGCCAGCAGTGAATTGGACAGATCCCTGTCTGGCACTGAAGCTTTCTTT

d_gene: -
abundance: -
v_gene: TRBV7-9
j_gene: TRBJ1-3
CDR3aa: CASSLLAYIGEGGNTIYF
CDR3nt: TGTGCCAGCAGCTTACTCGCCTACATAGGGGAGGGCGGAAACACCATATATTTT

d_gene: -
abundance: -
v_gene: TRBV3-1/TRBV3-2
j_gene: TRBJ1-2
CDR3aa: CASSQGGGRTYGYTF
CDR3nt: TGTGCCAGCAGCCAAGGCGGGGGGAGAACCTATGGCTACACCTTC

d_gene: -
abundance: -
v_gene: TRBV3-1/TRBV3-2
j_gene: TRBJ1-4
CDR3aa: CASSDWDKRWEKLFF
CDR3nt: TGTGCCAGCAGCGACTGGGACAAAAGGTGGGAAAAACTGTTTTTT

d_gene: TRBD1
abundance: -
v_gene: TRBV5-1
j_gene: TRBJ2-3
CDR3aa: CASSLQTDRGDTQYF
CDR3nt: TGCGCCAGCAGCCTGCAAACCGACAGGGGCGATACGCAGTATTTT

d_gene: -
abundance: -
v_gene: TRBV19
j_gene: TRBJ1-1
CDR3aa: CASSIAGEAFF
CDR3nt: TGTGCCAGTAGTATTGCCGGTGAAGCTTTCTTT

d_gene: -
abundance: once
v_gene: TRBV24-1
j_gene: TRBJ1-2
CDR3aa: CATSDGGGLYGYTF
CDR3nt: TGTGCCACCAGTGACGGGGGAGGGCTCTATGGCTACACCTTC

d_gene: TRBD1
abundance: -
v_gene: TRBV2
j_gene: TRBJ1-5
CDR3aa: CASSGWGQKPSQHF
CDR3nt: TGTGCCAGCAGTGGGTGGGGACAGAAGCCCTCGCAGCATTTT

d_gene: -
abundance: -
v_gene: TRBV5-1
j_gene: TRBJ1-2
CDR3aa: CASSLAVPDYGYTF
CDR3nt: TGCGCCAGCAGCTTGGCCGTTCCGGACTATGGCTACACCTTC

d_gene: -
abundance: -
v_gene: TRBV6-1
j_gene: TRBJ2-5
CDR3aa: CASSERGRGRGETQYF
CDR3nt: TGTGCCAGCAGTGAACGGGGGCGGGGGCGAGGAGAGACCCAGTACTTC

d_gene: TRBD2
abundance: -
v_gene: TRBV11-3
j_gene: TRBJ2-2
CDR3aa: CASSSRLAGLNTGELFF
CDR3nt: TGTGCCAGCAGCTCTCGACTAGCGGGCTTGAACACCGGGGAGCTGTTTTTT

d_gene: -
abundance: -
v_gene: TRBV3-1/TRBV3-2
j_gene: TRBJ1-2
CDR3aa: CASSQVYNNRGYTF
CDR3nt: TGTGCCAGCAGCCAAGTGTATAACAACCGAGGCTACACCTTC

d_gene: -
abundance: -
v_gene: TRBV5-1
j_gene: TRBJ1-6
CDR3aa: CASSPAGDMRSPLHF
CDR3nt: TGCGCCAGCAGCCCTGCAGGGGACATGCGTTCACCCCTCCACTTT

d_gene: -
abundance: -
v_gene: TRBV5-1
j_gene: TRBJ2-1
CDR3aa: CASSTGSYNEQFF
CDR3nt: TGCGCCAGCAGCACAGGCTCGTACAATGAGCAGTTCTTC

d_gene: -
abundance: -
v_gene: TRBV4-1
j_gene: TRBJ1-5
CDR3aa: CASSQVDLGFHNQPQHF
CDR3nt: TGCGCCAGCAGCCAAGTAGATTTGGGCTTCCACAATCAGCCCCAGCATTTT

d_gene: TRBD2
abundance: -
v_gene: TRBV4-3
j_gene: TRBJ2-3
CDR3aa: CASSQPSGGAFSTDTQYF
CDR3nt: TGCGCCAGCAGCCAACCCAGCGGGGGGGCCTTCAGCACAGATACGCAGTATTTT

d_gene: TRBD1
abundance: -
v_gene: TRBV27
j_gene: TRBJ2-4
CDR3aa: CASPLYRGDLAKNIQYF
CDR3nt: TGTGCCAGCCCGCTCTACAGGGGAGATCTAGCCAAAAACATTCAGTACTTC

d_gene: -
abundance: -
v_gene: TRBV5-6
j_gene: TRBJ1-5
CDR3aa: CASSLGDYSNQPQHF
CDR3nt: TGTGCCAGCAGCTTAGGGGACTATAGCAATCAGCCCCAGCATTTT

d_gene: -
abundance: once
v_gene: TRBV15
j_gene: TRBJ1-4
CDR3aa: CATSITGITNEKLFF
CDR3nt: TGTGCCACCAGCATTACAGGGATAACTAATGAAAAACTGTTTTTT